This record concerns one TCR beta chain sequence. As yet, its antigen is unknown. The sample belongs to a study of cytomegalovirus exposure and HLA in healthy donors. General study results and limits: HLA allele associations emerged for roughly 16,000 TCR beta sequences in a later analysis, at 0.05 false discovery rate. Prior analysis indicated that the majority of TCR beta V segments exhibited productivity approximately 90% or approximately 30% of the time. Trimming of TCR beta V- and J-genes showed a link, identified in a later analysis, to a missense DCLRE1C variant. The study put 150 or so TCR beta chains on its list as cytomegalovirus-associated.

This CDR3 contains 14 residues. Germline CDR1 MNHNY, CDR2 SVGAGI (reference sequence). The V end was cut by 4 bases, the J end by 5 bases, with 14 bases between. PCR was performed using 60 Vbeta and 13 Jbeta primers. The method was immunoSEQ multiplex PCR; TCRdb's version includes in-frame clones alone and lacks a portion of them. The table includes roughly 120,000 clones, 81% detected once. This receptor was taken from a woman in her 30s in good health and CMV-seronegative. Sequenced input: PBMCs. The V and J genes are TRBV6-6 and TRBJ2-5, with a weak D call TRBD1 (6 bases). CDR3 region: CASSSPPGVETQYF. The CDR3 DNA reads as TGTGCCAGCAGTTCGCCGCCAGGGGTTGAGACCCAGTACTTC.